The next 15 T cell receptor beta chains were all read from a single sample in a study of metastatic and nonmetastatic thyroid tumors. TCRdb reanalyzed the PCR reads via MiXCR. The sample yields tens of thousands of clones, about 18% seen once. All patients reached thyroid surgery having received no treatment beforehand. Sequenced input: blood. These receptors were collected from a male donor with papillary thyroid cancer or a benign thyroid nodule (not recorded which). Some clones in this sample may be carry-over from other donors' samples.

The table lists this clone with many counts. The genes are TRBV6-2 or TRBV6-3 and TRBJ2-3; the D is unclear. The germline V and J ends were trimmed by 4 bases and 0 bases, with 8 bases remaining between them. Per the germline V gene, CDR1 is MNHEY and CDR2 is SVGEGT. The CDR3 sequence is 14 residues long. The CDR3 nucleotides read TGTGCCAGCAGTTCATTGTCTAGCACAGATACGCAGTATTTT. Translating gives CASSSLSSTDTQYF.

This sequence joins TRBV7-2 and TRBJ2-3, with 8 bases lining up with TRBD2. After removal of 7 bases from V and 9 bases from J, the junction contained 3 bases not matched to a gene. CDR1 is SGHTA and CDR2 is FQGNSA in the germline V gene. This CDR3 spans 11 amino acids. This CDR3 is CASTTGGTQYF. The CDR3 coding sequence is TGTGCCAGCACCACGGGGGGGACGCAGTATTTT.

In its sample, this clone was seen many times. The rearrangement uses TRBV4-1 and TRBJ2-1, with D hard to call. Trimming removed 0 bases at V and 6 bases at J, with 9 bases between. Germline V gene data show CDR1 as MGHRA and CDR2 as YSYEKL. The CDR3 loop spans 14 amino acids. CDR3 amino acids: CASSQEVQFNEQFF. The CDR3 DNA is TGCGCCAGCAGCCAAGAAGTACAGTTCAATGAGCAGTTCTTC.

This clone has ten or more counts. The chain has TRBV20-1 and TRBJ2-7; 14 nucleotides agree with TRBD2. Germline CDR1 DFQATT, CDR2 SNEGSKA (reference sequence). V lost 4 bases and J lost 2; bases outside the gene matches: 10. This CDR3 has 17 residues. The CDR3 loop reads CSANGLAGGPPPYEQYF. The CDR3 region has the DNA TGCAGTGCTAACGGACTAGCGGGAGGCCCGCCTCCCTACGAGCAGTACTTC.

The chain joins TRBV11-2 to TRBJ2-1; TRBD2 agrees at 12 bases. The germline V gene encodes CDR1 SGHAT and CDR2 FQNNGV. V lost 5 bases, J lost 2 bases, and 10 bases stayed unmatched. CDR3 length equals 18 residues. In nucleotides, the CDR3 is TGTGCCAGCAGCCCGACCGGACTAGCGGGAAGCCCCTACAATGAGCAGTTCTTC. Amino acids: CASSPTGLAGSPYNEQFF.

The chain joins TRBV7-2 to TRBJ1-2; D is ambiguous. The CDR3 consists of 14 residues. Germline V gene lookup returns CDR1 SGHTA and CDR2 FQGNSA. With 2 bases removed from V and 4 bases from J, the gap between germline ends came to 11 bases. The CDR3 bases are TGTGCCAGCAGCTTACCTGGGCTTGGCTATGGCTACACCTTC. Its protein is CASSLPGLGYGYTF.

This clone has ten or more counts. The chain combines TRBV5-6 with TRBJ2-7; 8 bases map to TRBD1. V lost 4 bases and J lost 3; bases outside the gene matches: 9. In germline, CDR1 is SGHDT, CDR2 YYEEEE. This CDR3 region has 15 residues. The CDR3 DNA is TGTGCCAGCAGCAATGGGAGACAGGGGATCTACGAGCAGTACTTC. Its translation is CASSNGRQGIYEQYF. The variable domain in full, with the rest retrieved from reference TRBV5-6 and TRBJ2-7, is DAGVTQSPTHLIKTRGQQVTLRCSPKSGHDTVSWYQQALGQGPQFIFQYYEEEERQRGNFPDRFSGHQFPNYSSELNVNALLLGDSALYLCASSNGRQGIYEQYFGPGTRLTVT.

This sequence joins TRBV6-2 or TRBV6-3 and TRBJ2-7; 7 bases align to TRBD1. V lost 4 bases to trimming and J lost 4 bases; unmatched junction nucleotides: 4. This CDR3 contains 13 residues. Per the germline V gene, CDR1 is MNHEY and CDR2 is SVGEGT. The CDR3 region has the DNA TGTGCCAGCAGTTCCGACAGGGCGTACGAGCAGTACTTC. It is translated as CASSSDRAYEQYF.

This clone came up many times. The V and J genes are TRBV18 and TRBJ1-4; 12 nucleotides match TRBD1. Germline V CDR1 and CDR2: KGHSH, LQKENI. Trimming took 5 bases from V and 7 from J; bases not matched to a gene: 5. CDR3 size: 15 residues. The CDR3: CASSAGTGGVEKLFF. CDR3 nucleotides: TGTGCCAGCTCAGCAGGGACAGGGGGCGTTGAAAAACTGTTTTTT.

This clone was picked up a small number of times. The gene calls are TRBV10-3 and TRBJ2-7; TRBD2 aligns across 7 bases. The trim removed 6 bases at V and 0 bases at J, leaving 11 bases unmatched. This CDR3 region has 16 residues. Per the germline V gene, CDR1 is ENHRY and CDR2 is SYGVKD. DNA for the CDR3: TGTGCCATCAGGCGGGGGTCCGGGACCAGCTCCTACGAGCAGTACTTC. It specifies CAIRRGSGTSSYEQYF.

The chain joins TRBV4-3 to TRBJ2-5; the D is unclear. The CDR3 is made up of 14 amino acids. V lost 0 bases and J lost 5, with 10 bases in between. Germline CDR1 LGHNA, CDR2 YSLEER. The CDR3 protein is CASSQERGHETQYF. Written as DNA, the CDR3 is TGCGCCAGCAGCCAAGAAAGAGGTCATGAGACCCAGTACTTC.

This clone showed up many times. V and J are TRBV5-6 and TRBJ2-5; no firm D call. This CDR3 has 14 amino acids. Germline CDR1 is SGHDT and CDR2 is YYEEEE. V was trimmed by 5 bases and J by 2 bases, leaving 13 bases between them. As DNA, the CDR3 is TGTGCCAGCAGACCGGTCAGCCCACAAGAGACCCAGTACTTC. This translates into CASRPVSPQETQYF.

The rearrangement uses TRBV7-7 and TRBJ2-7; 7 bases are a match to TRBD2. CDR3 size: 15 residues. In germline, CDR1 is SSHAT, CDR2 FNYEAQ (reference sequence). CDR3 region: CDSRLDSSGYYEQYF. The CDR3 nucleotides are TGTGATAGCAGATTAGATTCTAGCGGCTACTACGAGCAGTACTTC. Based on the CDR3 plus reference TRBV7-7 and TRBJ2-7, the full variable domain is GAGVSQSPRYKVTKRGQDVTLRCDPISSHATLYWYQQALGQGPEFLTYFNYEAQPDKSGLPSDRFSAERPEGSISTLTIQRTEQRDSAMYRCDSRLDSSGYYEQYFGPGTRLTVT.

This clone showed up many times. The chain links TRBV4-1 to TRBJ2-1; D not certain. V was cut by 0 bases and J by 0 bases, with 9 bases left in between. CDR3 length equals 16 residues. Germline V CDR1 and CDR2: MGHRA, YSYEKL. CDR3: CASSQEAFSSYNEQFF. The CDR3 coding sequence is TGCGCCAGCAGCCAAGAGGCGTTTAGCTCCTACAATGAGCAGTTCTTC.

This clone showed up many times. The rearrangement links TRBV20-1 to TRBJ1-2; the D is unclear. V lost 1 base and J lost 5, with 8 bases in between. CDR1 and CDR2 from the germline V gene are DFQATT and SNEGSKA (reference sequence). This CDR3 is 12 amino acids long. The CDR3 coding sequence is TGCAGTGCTAGAGGCAGCTCTTATGGCTACACCTTC. Translated, it gives CSARGSSYGYTF.